This T cell receptor beta chain was captured by sequencing in a study of a mutant IDH1 vaccine in newly diagnosed glioma. The germline gives CDR1 SGHDT, CDR2 YYEEEE. The CDR3 consists of 16 residues. The V end lost 4 bases, the J end lost 0 bases, and 17 bases lay between the germline ends. Comment on this clone: Antigen unknown.

Profiled with immunoSEQ multiplex PCR; TCRdb holds only in-frame clones, not every one. Of fewer than 70,000 clones in the sample, roughly 90% were seen once. Regarding time point: week 11, during vaccination. A 20-mer mutant IDH1 peptide at 300 ug was injected subcutaneously with topical imiquimod. This receptor was obtained from a middle-aged man with glioma. The material was PBMCs, obtained from a glioma patient whose treatment included an IDH1 peptide vaccine. The chain has TRBV5-6 and TRBJ2-7; D unclear. In DNA, the CDR3 is TGTGCCAGCAGCGACTTCAAGGAATTGAGCTCCTACGAGCAGTACGTC. Translated, it gives CASSDFKELSSYEQYV.